This T cell receptor beta chain comes out of a study of blood T cell repertoires in COVID-19. Study summary: Samples taken during acute and convalescent COVID-19 were collected in the United States, Italy and Spain. PBMCs, B-cell-depleted T cells, or T cells were the source of the cDNA or gDNA that made up the material.

Living in under 30 US areas, the participants were between roughly 18 and 95 years of age. Clinical histories supplied by participants themselves formed the basis of cohort assignment. Clones were sequenced by immunoSEQ multiplex PCR, and TCRdb holds only the in-frame ones, with some missing. The data show about 250,000 clones, with about 83% seen just once and about 3.6% held by the top ten. Germline V gene data show CDR1 as ENHRY and CDR2 as SYGVKD. V dropped 8 bases and J dropped 2; count of bases not matched to a gene: 5. The CDR3 has 13 residues. Specimen: PBMCs or T cells enriched from blood (not recorded which). This rearrangement joins TRBV10-3 to TRBJ1-1; the match to TRBD1 covers 7 bases. The source is a woman in her thirties or forties who had been exposed to COVID-19. Here the CDR3 reads CAIYGTANTEAFF. CDR3 DNA sequence: TGTGCCATCTATGGGACAGCCAACACTGAAGCTTTCTTT.